The TCR beta chain described here comes from a study of cytomegalovirus exposure and HLA in healthy donors (dated by TCRdb to 2015 to 2018). General notes on the study: The roughly 670 repertoires of the first cohort and the roughly 110 validation repertoires were produced on the same platform, according to a later analysis. The study was designed to test whether signatures of past pathogen exposure could be identified by cataloging public T cell receptors. Besides the first cohort of some 670 subjects, a separate validation cohort made up of roughly 120 different subjects was used. The study combined high-throughput TCR immunosequencing, statistical association of individual TCRs with disease status, and machine learning to predict cytomegalovirus infection status.

The donors belonged to the validation cohort of around 120 subjects, which was separate from the approximately 610-subject first cohort. The library was built by means of the immunoSEQ multiplex PCR assay. Under the source paper's analysis protocol: A statistical classification framework was built for diagnosing cytomegalovirus status from the catalog of TCR beta chain sequences. This immuneACCESS table, as held by TCRdb, lists in-frame sequences with V and J called but not all clones. Of the missing ones, under half trace to an unresolved V gene in checked studies; the others have no known cause. The DNA gave D and trimming, while V, J and clone size come from that table. Recorded for this sample are 70,000 to 80,000 clones; around 94% of them occurred a single time. The ten biggest clones cover roughly 2.1% of the sample. The investigation overall reported the following: A later analysis lacked HLA typing for the validation cohort, so it scored co-occurrence in that cohort across all 120 or so repertoires. Across donors, most TCR sequences were observed very rarely, whereas some public TCRs were present in many individuals. In vitro tests confirmed that a few of the cytomegalovirus-associated TCR beta chains recognize cytomegalovirus antigens. The authors suggested that the approach could potentially be extended to other disease states and immunological phenotypes. Of the cluster scores, 90% to 95% were above 0 in a later analysis, which found that TCRs clustered in the first cohort also tended to co-occur in the 120 or so validation repertoires. The study listed 164 TCR beta chains as associated with cytomegalovirus. In both the original and validation cohorts, the classifier was reported to diagnose cytomegalovirus status with high specificity and sensitivity.

This clone was seen once. Its binding antigen is unknown. Within one base of it there is no much larger clone, and no base qualities were kept. From its cysteine to its phenylalanine, the CDR3 spans 16 amino acids. Solely the CDR3 DNA is kept, with 48 bases framed from the first base. A distance of 17 bases separates the germline ends of V and J, which lose 1 base and 5 bases respectively. CDR1 MGHRA and CDR2 YSYEKL are derived from the germline V gene. Sequencing was carried out using PBMCs. This TCR came from a woman aged 18-30 years in good health and CMV-seronegative. Recombination joined TRBV4-1 with TRBJ2-5; TRBD2 might be the D gene, on 6 matching bases. CDR3 protein: CASSQVGSGGMETQYF. The nucleotides read TGCGCCAGCAGCCAAGTGGGGAGCGGAGGGATGGAGACCCAGTACTTC.